Sequencing of this T cell receptor (beta chain) was carried out in a study of T cells in Graves' hyperthyroidism and ophthalmopathy. This CDR3 contains 17 residues. CDR1 and CDR2 from the germline V gene are SGHKS and YYEKEE (reference sequence). The V segment lost 2 bases and the J segment 6 bases; nucleotides outside the gene matches: 14. The sample holds many counts of this clonotype. TCR beta CDR3 region amplification was performed from RNA transcripts. During a first-round RT-PCR of the TCR CDR3, the HTBI primer set was used. TCRdb reprocessed the multiplex PCR reads with MiXCR, giving one entry per CDR3 protein. In the table there are some 250,000 distinct CDR3 sequences, roughly 15% of which are singletons.

The chain combines TRBV5-5 with TRBJ1-2; 9 positions agree with TRBD1. The sequencing sample was made of blood. The source is a woman in her 50s with Graves' hyperthyroidism that later progressed to Graves' ophthalmopathy. This CDR3 is CASSFMKGQGLLHGYTF. As DNA, the CDR3 is TGTGCCAGCAGCTTTATGAAGGGACAGGGCCTTCTTCATGGCTACACCTTC.